These T cell receptor beta chains were read from a single sample in a study of blood T cell repertoires in COVID-19. Measured with immunoSEQ multiplex PCR; TCRdb has only the in-frame clones, and not every one. The repertoire consists of about 100,000 clones, with 65% to 85% occurring once and the leading ten covering less than 4.5%. Sequencing was done on a sample of peripheral blood. All receptors come from a man aged 60-69 years with acute or convalescent COVID-19. Both conserved end residues are part of each CDR3. Expanded clones get a size class; other rows say once, few or many, or leave the size out.

>16|TRBJ1-3|NA|TRBV7-2
CASSLSGQASGNTIYF
>14|TRBJ1-4|NA|TRBV3-1/TRBV3-2
CASSSRDINEKLFF
>14|TRBJ1-2|NA|TRBV19
CASSIGTEGYGYTF
>17|TRBJ2-3|NA|TRBV27
CASSFVWAGRSTDTQYF
>17|TRBJ2-3|NA|TRBV10-3
CAISETLAGGSTDTQYF
>15|TRBJ2-3|NA|TRBV19
CASSIFRGAADTQYF
>15|TRBJ2-6|NA|TRBV6-1
CASRSQGSGANVLTF
>15|TRBJ2-7|many|TRBV5-1
CASSQWDRGSYEQYF
>13|TRBJ1-3|medium-sized|TRBV10-3
CAISESTPNTIYF
>10|TRBJ2-1|NA|TRBV18
CASSGIEQFF
>15|TRBJ1-6|NA|TRBV18
CASSIQGAINSPLHF
>12|TRBJ2-5|NA|TRBV27
CASNKRGETQYF
>15|TRBJ2-7|NA|TRBV11-2
CASTLTLGRRAEQYF
>14|TRBJ2-7|NA|TRBV6-1
CASSDPRGSYEQYF
>11|TRBJ2-3|NA|TRBV24-1
CATSAQDTQYF
>17|TRBJ2-3|once|TRBV27
CATKQLKSGRVADTQYF